This entry concerns a single TCR beta chain. Its antigen is currently unknown. This clone may be a read error of a much larger clone one base away. The cDNA had a unique molecular identifier and a template-switch universal primer site. TCRdb fed the 5' RACE reads into MiXCR, producing one record per CDR3 protein. The sample carries approximately 1.8 million distinct CDR3 sequences, about 32% recorded once. The data stem from a study of identical twins. Study findings and constraints: With monozygotic twins, out-of-frame TCR alpha sharing exceeded what models estimated. Alpha sequences that were out-of-frame and twin-shared showed an excess of low generation probability.

The CDR3 is made up of 13 amino acids. V was clipped by 4 bases and J by 11 bases, with 17 bases between them. The germline V gene has CDR1 MNHEY and CDR2 SVGEGT. The chain carries TRBV6-2 or TRBV6-3 and TRBJ2-5, with D possibly TRBD2 on 6 matching bases. Sequencing used cord blood. This TCR was recovered from a newborn girl in good health. CDR3 nucleotide sequence: TGTGCCAGCAGTTCCACTAGCCTTGGTGAGCAGTACTTC. Amino acid sequence: CASSSTSLGEQYF.